This T cell receptor (beta chain) was recorded in a study of blood T cell repertoires in COVID-19. About the research overall: Samples taken during acute and convalescent COVID-19 were collected in the United States, Italy and Spain.

The germline gives CDR1 SGHDT, CDR2 YYEEEE. J lost 3 bases, V lost 4 bases, and 4 bases had no gene match. The CDR3 sequence is 14 residues long. Sequencing used immunoSEQ multiplex PCR; TCRdb keeps in-frame clones, though not all of them. The sample consists of more than 55,000 clones, nearly 95% of them appearing once. This TCR came from a man between 45 and 60 years old with active COVID-19. Sequenced material: peripheral blood. The rearrangement joins TRBV5-6 to TRBJ1-5; 7 positions match TRBD1. The DNA for the CDR3 is TGTGCCAGCAGCGTTACAGGGGTCAATCAGCCCCAGCATTTT. Translating gives CASSVTGVNQPQHF.